These T cell receptor beta chains were read from a single sample in a study of post-analysis software for immune sequencing data. Each CDR3 protein is one row after TCRdb ran MiXCR on the PCR reads. This table holds about 770,000 distinct CDR3 sequences, around 46% found once. The material sequenced was blood. The receptors here all came from a girl aged 5-17 years with multiple sclerosis. Both conserved end residues are part of each CDR3. Fields, in order: D gene, clone size, J gene, V gene, CDR3 protein, CDR3 DNA. A D gene is named only where the DNA matches it firmly. Clone size is not always given. Where it is, it says once, few, many or a class for expanded clones.

TRBD2 | . | TRBJ2-3 | TRBV7-6 | CASSANSGRSDTQYF | TGTGCCAGCAGCGCCAATAGCGGGAGATCAGATACGCAGTATTTT
. | . | TRBJ2-1 | TRBV28 | CASSPSGGKGNEEFF | TGTGCCAGCAGTCCCTCGGGCGGGAAGGGCAATGAGGAGTTCTTC
. | . | TRBJ1-2 | TRBV6-5 | CASSYGGLGGYTF | TGTGCCAGCAGTTACGGGGGCCTGGGGGGCTACACCTTC
. | . | TRBJ2-1 | TRBV10-3 | CAISDKLENEQFF | TGTGCCATCAGTGACAAATTGGAGAATGAGCAGTTCTTC
. | . | TRBJ2-1 | TRBV20-1 | CSARSPFSHRSSYNEQFF | TGCAGTGCTAGATCGCCATTTTCTCACCGGAGCTCCTACAATGAGCAGTTCTTC
. | many | TRBJ2-1 | TRBV7-6 | CASSISSVSYNEQFF | TGTGCCAGCAGCATCTCTAGCGTGTCCTACAATGAGCAGTTCTTC
TRBD1 | few | TRBJ2-3 | TRBV28 | CATKTGALDTQYF | TGTGCCACCAAGACAGGGGCGTTAGATACGCAGTATTTT
TRBD1 | . | TRBJ1-1 | TRBV12-3/TRBV12-4 | CASSTGQGAQLDTEAFF | TGTGCCAGCAGTACGGGACAGGGGGCGCAACTTGACACTGAAGCTTTCTTT
. | . | TRBJ1-2 | TRBV11-2 | CASSLVSGAHLYGYTF | TGTGCCAGCAGCTTAGTTTCAGGGGCCCATCTCTATGGCTACACCTTC
TRBD1 | once | TRBJ2-5 | TRBV12-3/TRBV12-4 | CASSAKQGAEETQYF | TGTGCCAGCAGTGCTAAACAGGGGGCTGAGGAGACCCAGTACTTC
. | many | TRBJ2-3 | TRBV5-1 | CASSLAGFGTDTQYF | TGCGCCAGCAGCTTGGCAGGTTTTGGCACAGATACGCAGTATTTT
TRBD2 | . | TRBJ2-1 | TRBV6-2/TRBV6-3 | CASSRGAGGPYNEQFF | TGTGCCAGCAGTCGGGGAGCGGGAGGGCCCTACAATGAGCAGTTCTTC
. | . | TRBJ1-2 | TRBV12-3/TRBV12-4 | CASSFPHDRGYTF | TGTGCCAGCAGTTTTCCCCACGACAGGGGCTACACCTTC
. | . | TRBJ2-5 | TRBV7-2 | CASSLPAEGTQYF | TGTGCCAGCAGCTTACCGGCGGAGGGGACCCAGTACTTC
TRBD1 | few | TRBJ2-1 | TRBV5-1 | CASSKRGEGQPADEQFF | TGCGCCAGCAGCAAAAGGGGAGAGGGACAGCCGGCGGATGAGCAGTTCTTC
. | few | TRBJ2-7 | TRBV7-8 | CASSPAPGRAYEQYF | TGTGCCAGCAGCCCCGCCCCAGGACGGGCCTACGAGCAGTACTTC
. | . | TRBJ2-7 | TRBV7-9 | CASSPGSGLEQYF | TGTGCCAGCAGCCCAGGGTCTGGTCTCGAGCAGTACTTC
TRBD1 | . | TRBJ2-1 | TRBV4-3 | CASSQGTGSAKPPYNEQFF | TGCGCCAGCAGCCAGGGGACAGGGTCTGCTAAGCCCCCCTACAATGAGCAGTTCTTC
TRBD1 | . | TRBJ1-1 | TRBV7-9 | CAGATGPEAFF | TGTGCCGGCGCGACAGGGCCCGAAGCTTTCTTT
TRBD2 | . | TRBJ2-5 | TRBV10-3 | CAISESTSGEETQYF | TGTGCCATCAGTGAGTCGACTAGCGGGGAAGAGACCCAGTACTTC
TRBD2 | few | TRBJ2-7 | TRBV14 | CASSLLLAGVGEQYF | TGTGCCAGCAGCCTCTTACTAGCGGGAGTCGGGGAGCAGTACTTC
. | . | TRBJ1-2 | TRBV2 | CAGSEVDGDYGYTF | TGTGCCGGCAGTGAAGTCGACGGGGACTATGGCTACACCTTC
. | . | TRBJ2-3 | TRBV7-2 | CASSPAESPLNTQYF | TGTGCCAGCAGCCCAGCAGAGAGCCCGTTAAACACGCAGTATTTT
. | . | TRBJ2-3 | TRBV18 | CASSPQSADTQYF | TGTGCCAGCTCACCACAGTCTGCAGATACGCAGTATTTT
. | . | TRBJ2-7 | TRBV7-2 | CASSFGLLTYEQYF | TGTGCCAGCAGCTTCGGGCTACTTACCTACGAGCAGTACTTC
. | . | TRBJ2-7 | TRBV28 | CASSRVFATAYEQYF | TGTGCCAGCAGCCGCGTTTTCGCTACAGCCTACGAGCAGTACTTC
. | few | TRBJ1-2 | TRBV5-6 | CASRNSAGYTF | TGTGCCAGCAGGAATAGCGCGGGCTACACCTTC
. | . | TRBJ1-1 | TRBV24-1 | CATREGEAGVAFF | TGTGCCACCCGGGAGGGAGAGGCAGGGGTCGCTTTCTTT
. | . | TRBJ2-1 | TRBV5-7 | CASRQASCYNEQFF | TGTGCCAGCAGGCAGGCTTCCTGTTACAATGAGCAGTTCTTC
TRBD2 | few | TRBJ2-7 | TRBV20-1 | CSARLAGTEQYF | TGCAGTGCTAGACTAGCGGGTACCGAGCAGTACTTC
TRBD1 | . | TRBJ2-7 | TRBV5-5 | CASSDFTGGIRTEQYF | TGTGCCAGCAGCGATTTTACAGGGGGGATAAGGACCGAGCAGTACTTC
TRBD1 | few | TRBJ2-6 | TRBV4-1 | CASSQMTGLIGANVLTF | TGCGCCAGCAGCCAAATGACAGGGTTGATAGGGGCCAACGTCCTGACTTTC
. | . | TRBJ1-1 | TRBV28 | CASTPGGLTEAFF | TGTGCCAGCACCCCCGGGGGCCTCACTGAAGCTTTCTTT
. | . | TRBJ1-1 | TRBV28 | CASSLMGLGAFF | TGTGCCAGCAGTTTAATGGGATTGGGAGCTTTCTTT
. | . | TRBJ2-1 | TRBV5-6 | CASNSVDMLQFF | TGTGCCAGCAACTCGGTAGATATGTTGCAGTTCTTC
TRBD1 | . | TRBJ1-1 | TRBV29-1 | CSVLTGGRTEAFF | TGCAGCGTACTGACAGGGGGCCGGACTGAAGCTTTCTTT
. | once | TRBJ2-1 | TRBV29-1 | CSVEGGEYNEQFF | TGCAGCGTTGAAGGGGGGGAGTACAATGAGCAGTTCTTC
TRBD1 | few | TRBJ2-4 | TRBV7-8 | CASSLGAGTGGMYF | TGTGCCAGCAGCTTAGGGGCCGGGACAGGGGGAATGTACTTC
TRBD2 | once | TRBJ2-3 | TRBV5-1 | CASSDELAGATDTQYF | TGCGCCAGCAGCGACGAACTAGCGGGAGCGACAGATACGCAGTATTTT
. | few | TRBJ2-4 | TRBV7-2 | CASSPTGTSNIQYF | TGTGCCAGCAGCCCTACAGGGACATCAAACATTCAGTACTTC
TRBD1 | . | TRBJ1-1 | TRBV7-8 | CASSSKYRGGVNTEAFF | TGTGCCAGCAGCTCCAAATACAGGGGAGGAGTGAACACTGAAGCTTTCTTT
. | . | TRBJ1-2 | TRBV30 | CAWRTRLNYGYTF | TGTGCCTGGAGGACACGACTTAACTATGGCTACACCTTC
TRBD2 | . | TRBJ2-5 | TRBV14 | CASSHPSGPYNEQYF | TGTGCCAGCAGCCATCCTAGCGGGCCCTACAATGAGCAGTACTTC
TRBD1 | . | TRBJ2-3 | TRBV7-6 | CASSPWDRGSDTQYF | TGTGCCAGCAGCCCCTGGGACAGGGGCTCAGATACGCAGTATTTT
. | . | TRBJ2-7 | TRBV20-1 | CSARDRSLGDEQYF | TGCAGTGCTAGAGATCGAAGCCTGGGGGACGAGCAGTACTTC
TRBD1 | . | TRBJ2-3 | TRBV6-2/TRBV6-3 | CASSQGQGFTDTQYF | TGTGCCAGCAGCCAGGGACAGGGATTCACAGATACGCAGTATTTT
TRBD2 | . | TRBJ2-3 | TRBV12-3/TRBV12-4 | CASSAGTSGMEDTQYF | TGTGCCAGCAGTGCCGGGACTAGCGGGATGGAAGATACGCAGTATTTT
. | few | TRBJ2-1 | TRBV5-6 | CASSLASDYSYNEQFF | TGTGCCAGCAGCCTTGCTAGCGACTACTCCTACAATGAGCAGTTCTTC
. | few | TRBJ2-5 | TRBV25-1 | CASSPGGLAQETQYF | TGTGCCAGCAGTCCCGGGGGGCTGGCCCAAGAGACCCAGTACTTC
TRBD2 | . | TRBJ2-7 | TRBV27 | CASSPPERDPSYEQYF | TGTGCCAGCAGTCCCCCTGAGCGGGACCCCTCCTACGAGCAGTACTTC
. | few | TRBJ2-1 | TRBV12-3/TRBV12-4 | CASSLVASHEQFF | TGTGCCAGCAGTTTGGTGGCTAGCCATGAGCAGTTCTTC
. | few | TRBJ2-7 | TRBV28 | CASSFAGPRYEQYF | TGTGCCAGCAGTTTTGCAGGTCCCCGCTACGAGCAGTACTTC